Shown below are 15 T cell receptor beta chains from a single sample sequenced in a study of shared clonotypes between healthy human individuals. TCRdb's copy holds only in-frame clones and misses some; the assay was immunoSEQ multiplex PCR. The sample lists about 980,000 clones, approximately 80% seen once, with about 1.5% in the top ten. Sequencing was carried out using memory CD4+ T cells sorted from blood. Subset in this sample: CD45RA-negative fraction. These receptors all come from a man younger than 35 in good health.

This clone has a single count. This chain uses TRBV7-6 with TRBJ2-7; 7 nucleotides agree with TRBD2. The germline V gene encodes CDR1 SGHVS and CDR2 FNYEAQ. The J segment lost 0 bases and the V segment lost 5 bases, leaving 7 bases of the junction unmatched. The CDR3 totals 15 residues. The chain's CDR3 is CASSPGRESSYEQYF. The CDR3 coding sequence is TGTGCCAGCAGCCCCGGGCGGGAGAGCTCCTACGAGCAGTACTTC.

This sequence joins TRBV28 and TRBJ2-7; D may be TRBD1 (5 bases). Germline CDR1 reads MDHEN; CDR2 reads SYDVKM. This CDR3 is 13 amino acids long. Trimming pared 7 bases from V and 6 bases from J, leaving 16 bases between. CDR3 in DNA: TGTGCCAGCAACCCCTCCTGGGGCCGCGAGCAGTACTTC. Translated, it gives CASNPSWGREQYF. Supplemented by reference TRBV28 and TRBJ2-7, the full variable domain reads DVKVTQSSRYLVKRTGEKVFLECVQDMDHENMFWYRQDPGLGLRLIYFSYDVKMKEKGDIPEGYSVSREKKERFSLILESASTNQTSMYLCASNPSWGREQYFGPGTRLTVT.

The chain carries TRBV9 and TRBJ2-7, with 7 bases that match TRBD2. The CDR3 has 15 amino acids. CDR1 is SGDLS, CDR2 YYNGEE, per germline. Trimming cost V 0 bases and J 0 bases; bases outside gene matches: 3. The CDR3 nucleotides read TGTGCCAGCAGCGTAGAAAGCGGGGACTCCTACGAGCAGTACTTC. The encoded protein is CASSVESGDSYEQYF.

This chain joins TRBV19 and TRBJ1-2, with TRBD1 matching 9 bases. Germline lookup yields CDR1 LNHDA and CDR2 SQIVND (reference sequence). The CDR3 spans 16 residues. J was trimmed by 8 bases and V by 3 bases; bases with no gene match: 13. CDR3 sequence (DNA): TGTGCCAGTAGTATTTCGGTGGAATGGACAGGGGACGGCTACACCTTC. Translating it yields CASSISVEWTGDGYTF.

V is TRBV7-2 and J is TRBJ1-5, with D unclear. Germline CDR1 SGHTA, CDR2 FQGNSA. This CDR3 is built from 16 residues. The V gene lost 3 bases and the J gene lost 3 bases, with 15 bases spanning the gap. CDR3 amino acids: CASSLSPLGVNQPQHF. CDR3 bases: TGTGCCAGCAGCTTGTCCCCCCTTGGAGTCAATCAGCCCCAGCATTTT.

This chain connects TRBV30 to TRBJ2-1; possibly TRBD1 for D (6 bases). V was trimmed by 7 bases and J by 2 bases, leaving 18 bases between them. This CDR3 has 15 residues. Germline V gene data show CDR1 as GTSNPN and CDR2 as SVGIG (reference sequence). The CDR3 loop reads CAYLPGALPYNEQFF. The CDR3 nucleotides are TGTGCCTACCTCCCAGGGGCCCTCCCCTACAATGAGCAGTTCTTC. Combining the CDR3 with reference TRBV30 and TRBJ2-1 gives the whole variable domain SQTIHQWPATLVQPVGSPLSLECTVEGTSNPNLYWYRQAAGRGLQLLFYSVGIGQISSEVPQNLSASRPQDRQFILSSKKLLLSDSGFYLCAYLPGALPYNEQFFGPGTRLTVL.

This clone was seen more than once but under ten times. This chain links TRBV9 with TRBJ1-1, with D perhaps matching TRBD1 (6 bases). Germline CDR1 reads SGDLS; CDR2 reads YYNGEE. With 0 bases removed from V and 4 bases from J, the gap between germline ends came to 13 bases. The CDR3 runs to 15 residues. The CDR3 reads CASSVESSGATEAFF. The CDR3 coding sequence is TGTGCCAGCAGCGTAGAATCTTCGGGGGCCACTGAAGCTTTCTTT. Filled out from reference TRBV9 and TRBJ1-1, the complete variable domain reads DSGVTQTPKHLITATGQRVTLRCSPRSGDLSVYWYQQSLDQGLQFLIQYYNGEERAKGNILERFSAQQFPDLHSELNLSSLELGDSALYFCASSVESSGATEAFFGQGTRLTVV.

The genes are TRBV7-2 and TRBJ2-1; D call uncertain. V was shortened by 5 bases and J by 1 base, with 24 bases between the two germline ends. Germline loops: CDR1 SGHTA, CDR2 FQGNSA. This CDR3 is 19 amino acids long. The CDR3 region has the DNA TGTGCCAGCAGCCCCCCCCGGAGCGCAATCGTTACTTCCTACAATGAGCAGTTCTTC. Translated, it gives CASSPPRSAIVTSYNEQFF.

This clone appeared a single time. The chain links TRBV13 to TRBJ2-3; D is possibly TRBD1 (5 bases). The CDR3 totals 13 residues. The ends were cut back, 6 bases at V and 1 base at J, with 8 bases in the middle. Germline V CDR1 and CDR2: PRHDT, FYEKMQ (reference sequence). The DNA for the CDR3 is TGTGCCAGCAGATTGACAGGCACAGATACGCAGTATTTT. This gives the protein CASRLTGTDTQYF.

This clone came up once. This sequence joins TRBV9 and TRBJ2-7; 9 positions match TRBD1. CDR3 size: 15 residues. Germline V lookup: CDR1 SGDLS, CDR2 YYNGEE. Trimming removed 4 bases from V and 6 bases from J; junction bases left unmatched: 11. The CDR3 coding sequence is TGTGCCAGCAGCCGGGGGAGGGACAGGGTATCCGAGCAGTACTTC. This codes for CASSRGRDRVSEQYF.

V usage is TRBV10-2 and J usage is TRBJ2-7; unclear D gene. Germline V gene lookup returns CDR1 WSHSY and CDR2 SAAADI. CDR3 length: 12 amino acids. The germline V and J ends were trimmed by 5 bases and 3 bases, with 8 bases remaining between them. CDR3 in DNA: TGCGCCAGCAGTCCTGTCGTCTACGAGCAGTACTTC. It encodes CASSPVVYEQYF.

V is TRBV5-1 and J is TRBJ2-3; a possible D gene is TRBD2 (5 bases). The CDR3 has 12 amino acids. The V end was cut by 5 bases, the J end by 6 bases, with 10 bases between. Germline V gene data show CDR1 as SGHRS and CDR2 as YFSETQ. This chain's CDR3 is CASRARDDTQYF. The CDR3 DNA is TGCGCCAGCAGGGCCCGGGATGATACGCAGTATTTT.

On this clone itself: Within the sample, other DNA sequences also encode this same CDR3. CDR3: CASSLTGGTEAFF. The CDR3 coding sequence is TGTGCCAGCAGTCTAACAGGGGGCACTGAAGCTTTCTTT. V usage is TRBV2 and J usage is TRBJ1-1; 8 bases are shared with TRBD1. Germline V gives CDR1 SNHLY, CDR2 FYNNEI. The length of the CDR3 is 13 residues. V gave up 5 bases and J gave up 4 bases; unmatched junction bases: 3.

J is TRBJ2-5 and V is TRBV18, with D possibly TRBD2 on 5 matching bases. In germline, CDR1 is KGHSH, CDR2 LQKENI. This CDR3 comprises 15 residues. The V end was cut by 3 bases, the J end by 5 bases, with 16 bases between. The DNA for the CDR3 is TGTGCCAGCTCACCGTTGGCAGCGGTATCGGAGACCCAGTACTTC. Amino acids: CASSPLAAVSETQYF. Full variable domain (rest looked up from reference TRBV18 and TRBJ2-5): NAGVMQNPRHLVRRRGQEARLRCSPMKGHSHVYWYRQLPEEGLKFMVYLQKENIIDESGMPKERFSAEFPKEGPSILRIQQVVRGDSAAYFCASSPLAAVSETQYFGPGTRLLVL.

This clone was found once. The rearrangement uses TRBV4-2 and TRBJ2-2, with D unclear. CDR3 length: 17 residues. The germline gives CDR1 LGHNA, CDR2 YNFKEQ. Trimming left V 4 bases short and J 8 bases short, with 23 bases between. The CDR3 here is CASSLILGRTTDGELFF. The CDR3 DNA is TGTGCCAGCAGCCTCATCTTGGGCCGAACCACTGATGGGGAGCTGTTTTTT.